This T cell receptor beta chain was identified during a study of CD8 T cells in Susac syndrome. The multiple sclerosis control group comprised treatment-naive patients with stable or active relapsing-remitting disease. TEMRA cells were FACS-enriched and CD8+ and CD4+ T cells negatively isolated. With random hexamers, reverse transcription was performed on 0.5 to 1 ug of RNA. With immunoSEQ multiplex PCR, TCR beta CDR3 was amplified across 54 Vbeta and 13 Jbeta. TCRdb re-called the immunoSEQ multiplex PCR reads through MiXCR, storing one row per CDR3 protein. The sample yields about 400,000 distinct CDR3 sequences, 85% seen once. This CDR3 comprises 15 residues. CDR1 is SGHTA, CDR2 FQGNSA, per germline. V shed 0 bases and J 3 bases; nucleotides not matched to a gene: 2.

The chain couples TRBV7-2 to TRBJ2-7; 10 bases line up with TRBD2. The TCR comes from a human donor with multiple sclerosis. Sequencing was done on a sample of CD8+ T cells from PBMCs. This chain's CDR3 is CASSLAPSGSYEQYF. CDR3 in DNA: TGTGCCAGCAGCTTAGCGCCTAGCGGGAGCTACGAGCAGTACTTC.